These T cell receptor beta chains were read from a single sample in a study of CD8 T cells in ankylosing spondylitis. MiXCR, applied by TCRdb to the 5' RACE reads, yields one record per CDR3 protein. This sample yields around 130,000 distinct CDR3 sequences, of which around 15% are seen a single time; almost 3% belongs to the top ten. The sequenced sample was blood, either unsorted or a sorted T cell fraction (not recorded which). These TCRs come from a female donor with ankylosing spondylitis or in good health (not recorded which). The conserved cysteine and the conserved F or W are not part of the CDR3 here. D genes are given only for firm matches. Clone sizes are given selectively: once, few, many, or a class where the clone is expanded.

d_gene: NA; abundance: few; v_gene: TRBV19; j_gene: TRBJ1-3; CDR3aa: ASSPYRVSGNTIY
d_gene: TRBD1; abundance: many; v_gene: TRBV12-3/TRBV12-4; j_gene: TRBJ1-1; CDR3aa: ASSLGQGFDLDTEAF
d_gene: TRBD2; abundance: NA; v_gene: TRBV7-2; j_gene: TRBJ2-7; CDR3aa: ASAGEAYEQY
d_gene: TRBD1; abundance: NA; v_gene: TRBV28; j_gene: TRBJ1-4; CDR3aa: ASSLTPGTGEEKLF
d_gene: NA; abundance: many; v_gene: TRBV18; j_gene: TRBJ2-5; CDR3aa: ASSPPWQATFFVETQY
d_gene: NA; abundance: many; v_gene: TRBV2; j_gene: TRBJ2-7; CDR3aa: ASRAASSYEQY
d_gene: NA; abundance: NA; v_gene: TRBV20-1; j_gene: TRBJ2-7; CDR3aa: SARNRDIGYEQY
d_gene: TRBD2; abundance: NA; v_gene: TRBV6-1; j_gene: TRBJ2-3; CDR3aa: ATLLLAGSTDTQY
d_gene: TRBD2; abundance: NA; v_gene: TRBV2; j_gene: TRBJ2-7; CDR3aa: ASKGASGNYEQY
d_gene: NA; abundance: many; v_gene: TRBV5-1; j_gene: TRBJ2-3; CDR3aa: ASSTHPGQNTDTQY
d_gene: TRBD1; abundance: many; v_gene: TRBV11-2; j_gene: TRBJ1-1; CDR3aa: ASSRGQQGEAF
d_gene: NA; abundance: many; v_gene: TRBV5-1; j_gene: TRBJ2-3; CDR3aa: ASSLSGSTDTQY
d_gene: NA; abundance: NA; v_gene: TRBV7-2; j_gene: TRBJ1-1; CDR3aa: ASSLGTVTEAF
d_gene: NA; abundance: many; v_gene: TRBV5-5; j_gene: TRBJ2-2; CDR3aa: ASSLEGTSKGELF
d_gene: NA; abundance: many; v_gene: TRBV3-1; j_gene: TRBJ2-7; CDR3aa: ASSHDSFTEQY
d_gene: NA; abundance: many; v_gene: TRBV10-3; j_gene: TRBJ2-6; CDR3aa: AISESQYSGANVLT
d_gene: NA; abundance: few; v_gene: TRBV5-1; j_gene: TRBJ2-7; CDR3aa: ASSPTGTYYVQY
d_gene: NA; abundance: few; v_gene: TRBV20-1; j_gene: TRBJ2-7; CDR3aa: SANRDKEY